The 13 T cell receptor beta chains presented below share a single source sample, sequenced in a study of CDR3 diversity in severe acne. TCRdb passed the PCR reads through MiXCR, listing each CDR3 protein once. The data contain approximately 80,000 distinct CDR3 sequences, around 53% of them singletons. The sequenced sample consisted of blood. The receptors derive from a male donor in good health, without acne.

V gene TRBV7-2 combines with J gene TRBJ2-2, with 9 nucleotides matching TRBD2. The V and J ends lost 4 bases and 10 bases, in that order; junction bases with no gene match: 1. Germline loops: CDR1 SGHTA, CDR2 FQGNSA. This CDR3 has 12 amino acids. The CDR3: CASSSSGVELFF. The CDR3 DNA sequence: TGTGCCAGCAGCTCTAGCGGGGTGGAGCTGTTTTTT.

V is TRBV5-6 and J is TRBJ1-1; 8 bases match TRBD1. The CDR3 loop spans 13 amino acids. J lost 3 bases, V lost 9 bases, and 7 bases had no gene match. Per germline, CDR1 SGHDT and CDR2 YYEEEE. For the CDR3, the DNA is TGTGCCACCCAGGGGGCAGGGGACACTGAAGCTTTCTTT. Protein sequence: CATQGAGDTEAFF.

The table lists this clonotype with a count of one. The chain links TRBV20-1 to TRBJ2-7; TRBD2 is a possible D gene (6 bases). CDR3 size: 13 residues. From germline, CDR1 is DFQATT and CDR2 SNEGSKA (reference sequence). V shed 7 bases and J shed 0 bases, with 13 bases lying between them. The CDR3 DNA follows: TGCAGTGTGGACCGGGACTCCTCCTACGAGCAGTACTTC. It encodes CSVDRDSSYEQYF.

The chain recombines TRBV2 with TRBJ2-1; D might be TRBD2 (5 bases). Trimming took 8 bases from V and 12 from J, leaving 11 bases between them. From germline, CDR1 is SNHLY and CDR2 FYNNEI. This CDR3 contains 10 residues. CDR3: CASVGVGQFF. CDR3 DNA sequence: TGTGCCAGCGTGGGAGTGGGGCAGTTCTTC.

The gene calls are TRBV11-2 and TRBJ2-7; TRBD2 might be the D (6 bases). The CDR3 is made up of 15 amino acids. Trimming stripped 4 bases from V and 2 bases from J, with 15 bases between. Germline values: CDR1 SGHAT, CDR2 FQNNGV. CDR3 bases: TGTGCCAGCAGCTCACCGAGCGGGCTTCCCTACGAGCAGTACTTC. Translated, it gives CASSSPSGLPYEQYF.

This clonotype was seen repeatedly, ten times or more. The chain joins TRBV19 to TRBJ2-1; 11 bases agree with TRBD2. Germline assignment: CDR1 LNHDA and CDR2 SQIVND (reference sequence). The CDR3 sequence is 15 residues long. Losses at the gene ends were 3 bases for V and 7 bases for J; bases not matched to a gene: 5. The CDR3 DNA reads TGTGCCAGTAGTATGGGGGTAGCGGGGGGGAATGAGCAGTTCTTC. It specifies CASSMGVAGGNEQFF.

The chain has TRBV6-5 and TRBJ1-3; TRBD1 is a possible D gene (5 bases). Looked up from germline, CDR1 is MNHEY and CDR2 is SVGAGI. The CDR3 spans 12 residues. V was cut by 4 bases and J by 11 bases, with 12 bases left in between. CDR3 loop: CASSWRGSSIYF. CDR3 coding DNA: TGTGCCAGCAGTTGGCGGGGGAGCTCCATATATTTT.

This chain joins TRBV28 and TRBJ1-2; TRBD1 aligns across 9 bases. The CDR3 runs to 15 residues. The V and J ends lost 5 bases and 8 bases, in that order; junction bases with no gene match: 12. The germline gives CDR1 MDHEN, CDR2 SYDVKM. For the CDR3, the DNA is TGTGCCAGCAGTCCCGAAACAGGGGGCGCTTACGGCTACACCTTC. This gives the protein CASSPETGGAYGYTF.

The chain recombines TRBV5-5 with TRBJ2-5, with D tentatively TRBD1 (5 bases). The ends were cut back, 2 bases at V and 2 bases at J, with 10 bases in the middle. Germline V gene data show CDR1 as SGHKS and CDR2 as YYEKEE (reference sequence). The CDR3 spans 14 residues. The chain's CDR3 is CASSLGVIQETQYF. The CDR3 bases are TGTGCCAGCAGCTTAGGGGTCATACAAGAGACCCAGTACTTC.

The chain combines TRBV7-9 with TRBJ2-5; 9 positions agree with TRBD1. Trimming at V came to 1 base and at J to 7 bases, leaving 4 bases not matched to a gene. The CDR3 is 14 amino acids. The V gene's germline CDR1 is SEHNR and CDR2 FQNEAQ (reference sequence). CDR3 sequence reads: CASSLGQGGGTQYF. The CDR3 bases are TGTGCCAGCAGCTTAGGACAGGGGGGAGGGACCCAGTACTTC.

This clonotype was counted ten times or more. The chain combines TRBV12-3 or TRBV12-4 with TRBJ1-4, with 9 bases matching TRBD1. The CDR3 length is 14 residues. Trimming removed 6 bases from V and 7 bases from J; junction bases left unmatched: 6. CDR3: CASSLGQGTEKLFF. For the CDR3, the DNA is TGTGCCAGCAGCCTCGGACAGGGGACTGAAAAACTGTTTTTT.

This chain uses TRBV10-3 with TRBJ2-7, with D possibly being TRBD2 (6 bases). V lost 5 bases to trimming and J lost 5 bases, with 16 bases between them. This CDR3 contains 14 residues. Germline CDR1 and CDR2: ENHRY and SYGVKD. The CDR3 sequence is CAISSPLGLNEQYF. For the CDR3, the DNA is TGTGCCATCAGTAGCCCGCTGGGACTCAACGAGCAGTACTTC.

This clonotype was observed at least ten times. The gene calls are TRBV6-1 and TRBJ2-1; possibly TRBD2 for D (6 bases). This CDR3 has 15 amino acids. The germline V gene encodes CDR1 MNHNS and CDR2 SASEGT. V lost 1 base to trimming and J lost 0 bases, with 7 bases between them. CDR3 in amino acids: CASSEDGGSYNEQFF. The DNA of the CDR3 is TGTGCCAGCAGTGAAGACGGGGGCTCCTACAATGAGCAGTTCTTC.